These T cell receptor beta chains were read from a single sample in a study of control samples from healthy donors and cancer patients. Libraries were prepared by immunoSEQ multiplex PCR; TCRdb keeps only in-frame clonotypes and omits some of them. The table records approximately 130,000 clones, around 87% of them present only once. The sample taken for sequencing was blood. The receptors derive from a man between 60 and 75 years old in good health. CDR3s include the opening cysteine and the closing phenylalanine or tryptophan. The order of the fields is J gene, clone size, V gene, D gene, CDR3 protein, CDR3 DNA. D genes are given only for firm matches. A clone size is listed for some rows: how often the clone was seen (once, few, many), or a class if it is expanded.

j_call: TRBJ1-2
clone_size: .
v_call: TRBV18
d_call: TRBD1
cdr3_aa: CASSPAQGAYGYTF
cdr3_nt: TGTGCCAGCTCACCAGCACAGGGGGCCTATGGCTACACCTTC

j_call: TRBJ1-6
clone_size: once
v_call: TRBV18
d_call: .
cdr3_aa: CASSPRALGDNSPLHF
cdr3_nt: TGTGCCAGCTCACCGCGGGCTCTGGGTGATAATTCACCCCTCCACTTT

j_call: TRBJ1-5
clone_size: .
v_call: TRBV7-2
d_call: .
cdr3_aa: CASSSEPNQPQHF
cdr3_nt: TGTGCCAGCAGCTCGGAACCTAATCAGCCCCAGCATTTT

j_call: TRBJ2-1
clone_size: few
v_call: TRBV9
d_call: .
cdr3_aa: CASSVTGTTVGEQFF
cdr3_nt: TGTGCCAGCAGCGTCACCGGGACCACTGTGGGTGAGCAGTTCTTC

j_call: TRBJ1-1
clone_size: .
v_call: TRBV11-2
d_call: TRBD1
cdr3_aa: CASSLDVDRTEAFF
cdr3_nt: TGTGCCAGCAGCTTAGATGTGGACAGGACTGAAGCTTTCTTT

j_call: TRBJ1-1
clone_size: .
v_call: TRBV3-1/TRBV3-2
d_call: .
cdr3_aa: CASSQERGGTEAFF
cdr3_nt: TGTGCCAGCAGCCAAGAGAGAGGGGGCACTGAAGCTTTCTTT

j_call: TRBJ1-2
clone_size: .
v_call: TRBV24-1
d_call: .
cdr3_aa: CATSPSGIQGYTF
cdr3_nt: TGTGCCACCTCCCCTTCGGGGATCCAAGGCTACACCTTC

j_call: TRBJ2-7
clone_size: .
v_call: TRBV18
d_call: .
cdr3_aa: CASSPTAGSEQYF
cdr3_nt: TGTGCCAGCTCACCGACCGCAGGCAGTGAGCAGTACTTC

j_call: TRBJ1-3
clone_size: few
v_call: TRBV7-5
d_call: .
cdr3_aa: CARSLTGPSSGNTIYF
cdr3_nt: TGTGCCAGAAGCTTAACAGGGCCTTCTTCTGGAAACACCATATATTTT

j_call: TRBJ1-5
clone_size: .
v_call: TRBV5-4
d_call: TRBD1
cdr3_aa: CASSVTGSGQPQHF
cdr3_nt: TGTGCCAGCAGCGTGACAGGGTCCGGCCAGCCCCAGCATTTT

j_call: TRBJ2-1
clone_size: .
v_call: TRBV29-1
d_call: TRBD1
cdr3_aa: CSVGGTGNNEQFF
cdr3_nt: TGCAGCGTAGGCGGGACAGGGAACAATGAGCAGTTCTTC

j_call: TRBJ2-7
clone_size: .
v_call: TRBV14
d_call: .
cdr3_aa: CASSQDGRTPYEQYF
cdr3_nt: TGTGCCAGCAGCCAAGATGGCAGAACCCCCTACGAGCAGTACTTC

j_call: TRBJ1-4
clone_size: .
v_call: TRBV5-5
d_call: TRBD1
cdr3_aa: CASSLDRGSEKLFF
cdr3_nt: TGTGCCAGCAGCTTAGACAGGGGAAGCGAAAAACTGTTTTTT

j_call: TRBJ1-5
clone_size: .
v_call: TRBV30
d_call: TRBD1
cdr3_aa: CAWSQGAEQPQHF
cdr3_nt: TGTGCCTGGAGTCAGGGGGCGGAACAGCCCCAGCATTTT

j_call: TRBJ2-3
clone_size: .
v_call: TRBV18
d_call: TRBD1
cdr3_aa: CASSPIRTGGDPSMQYF
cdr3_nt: TGTGCCAGCTCACCTATTCGGACAGGGGGCGACCCATCGATGCAGTATTTT

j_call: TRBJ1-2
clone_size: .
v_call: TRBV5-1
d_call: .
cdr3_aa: CASSRTDYGYTF
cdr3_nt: TGCGCCAGCAGTCGGACTGACTATGGCTACACCTTC

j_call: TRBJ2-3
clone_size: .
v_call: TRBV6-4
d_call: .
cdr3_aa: CASSDSGDTQYF
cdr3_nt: TGTGCCAGCAGTGACTCGGGGGATACGCAGTATTTT

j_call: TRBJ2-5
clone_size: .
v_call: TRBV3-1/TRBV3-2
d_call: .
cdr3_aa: CASSYTGNGETQYF
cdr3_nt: TGTGCCAGCAGTTATACAGGGAATGGTGAGACCCAGTACTTC

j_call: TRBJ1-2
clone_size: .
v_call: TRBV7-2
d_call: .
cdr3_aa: CASSLGHGYTF
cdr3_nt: TGTGCCAGCAGCTTGGGACACGGCTACACCTTC

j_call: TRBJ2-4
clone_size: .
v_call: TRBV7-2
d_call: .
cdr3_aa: CASSLSIGEGIQYF
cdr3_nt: TGTGCCAGCAGCTTGTCAATAGGGGAAGGCATTCAGTACTTC

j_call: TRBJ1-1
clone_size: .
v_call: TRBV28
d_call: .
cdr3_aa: CASSLPLLTEAFF
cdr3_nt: TGTGCCAGCAGTCTCCCACTACTCACTGAAGCTTTCTTT

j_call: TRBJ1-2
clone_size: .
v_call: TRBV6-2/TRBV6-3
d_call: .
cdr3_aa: CASSLNNYGYTF
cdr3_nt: TGTGCCAGCAGTTTGAATAACTATGGCTACACCTTC

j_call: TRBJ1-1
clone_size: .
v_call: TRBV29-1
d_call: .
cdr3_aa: CSGDKNTEAFF
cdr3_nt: TGCAGCGGGGACAAGAACACTGAAGCTTTCTTT

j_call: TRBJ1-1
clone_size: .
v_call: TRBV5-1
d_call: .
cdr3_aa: CASSLEGRVTEAFF
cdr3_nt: TGCGCCAGCAGCTTGGAGGGCAGGGTGACTGAAGCTTTCTTT

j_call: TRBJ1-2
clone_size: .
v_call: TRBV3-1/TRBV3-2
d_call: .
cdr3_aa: CASSQGSDGNGYTF
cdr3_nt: TGTGCCAGCAGCCAGGGAAGTGACGGGAATGGCTACACCTTC

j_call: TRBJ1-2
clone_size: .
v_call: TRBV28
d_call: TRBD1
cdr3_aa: CASRKGQGASYGYTF
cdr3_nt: TGTGCCAGCAGGAAAGGACAGGGGGCTAGCTATGGCTACACCTTC

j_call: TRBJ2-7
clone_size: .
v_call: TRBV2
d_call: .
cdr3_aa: CASSATISYEQYF
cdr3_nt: TGTGCCAGCAGTGCCACCATCTCCTACGAGCAGTACTTC

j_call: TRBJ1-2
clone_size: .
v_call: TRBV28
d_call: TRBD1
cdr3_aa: CASSFQGGYGYTF
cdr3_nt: TGTGCCAGCAGTTTTCAGGGGGGCTATGGCTACACCTTC

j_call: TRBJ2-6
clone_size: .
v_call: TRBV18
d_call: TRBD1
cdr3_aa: CASSPGQASGANVLTF
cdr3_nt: TGTGCCAGCTCCCCGGGACAGGCTTCTGGGGCCAACGTCCTGACTTTC

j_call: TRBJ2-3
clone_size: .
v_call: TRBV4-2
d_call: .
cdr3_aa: CASSQGRGGADTQYF
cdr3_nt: TGTGCCAGCAGCCAAGGGCGAGGGGGGGCAGATACGCAGTATTTT

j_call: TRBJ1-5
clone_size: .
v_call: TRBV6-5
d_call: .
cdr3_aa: CASGRVNSNQPQHF
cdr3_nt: TGTGCCAGCGGGAGGGTAAATAGCAATCAGCCCCAGCATTTT

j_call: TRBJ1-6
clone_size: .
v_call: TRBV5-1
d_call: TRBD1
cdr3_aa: CASSPSGGRVSPLHF
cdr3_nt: TGCGCCAGCAGCCCTTCAGGGGGCAGGGTGTCACCCCTCCACTTT

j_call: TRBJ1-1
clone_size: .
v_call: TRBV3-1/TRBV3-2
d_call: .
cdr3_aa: CASNSPGGEAFF
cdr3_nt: TGTGCCAGCAACAGTCCGGGGGGTGAAGCTTTCTTT

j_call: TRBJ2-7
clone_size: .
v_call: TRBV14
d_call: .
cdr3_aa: CASSQEPFRGQYF
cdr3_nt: TGTGCCAGCAGCCAGGAGCCCTTTAGGGGGCAGTACTTC

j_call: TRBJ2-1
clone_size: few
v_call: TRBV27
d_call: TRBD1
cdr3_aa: CASSRSQTGENEQFF
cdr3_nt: TGTGCCAGCAGCCGATCCCAGACAGGGGAGAATGAGCAGTTCTTC

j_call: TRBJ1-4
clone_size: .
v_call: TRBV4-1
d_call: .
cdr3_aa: CASSQDPLGGTNEKLFF
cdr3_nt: TGCGCCAGCAGCCAAGATCCTCTCGGGGGGACTAATGAAAAACTGTTTTTT

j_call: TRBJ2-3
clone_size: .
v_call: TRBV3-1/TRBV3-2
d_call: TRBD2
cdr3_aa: CASSPGGGTDTQYF
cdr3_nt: TGTGCCAGCAGCCCCGGGGGGGGCACAGATACGCAGTATTTT

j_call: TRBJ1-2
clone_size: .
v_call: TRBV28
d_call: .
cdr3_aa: CASRRHSVVYGYTF
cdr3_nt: TGTGCCAGCAGACGACACTCTGTAGTCTATGGCTACACCTTC

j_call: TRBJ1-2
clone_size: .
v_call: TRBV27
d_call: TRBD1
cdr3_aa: CASSSSGQGASGYTF
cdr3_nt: TGTGCCAGCAGTTCCTCGGGACAGGGGGCAAGTGGCTACACCTTC

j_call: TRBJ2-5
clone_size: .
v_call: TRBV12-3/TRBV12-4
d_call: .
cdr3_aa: CASSTGSEETQYF
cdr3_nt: TGTGCCAGCAGCACAGGATCGGAAGAGACCCAGTACTTC

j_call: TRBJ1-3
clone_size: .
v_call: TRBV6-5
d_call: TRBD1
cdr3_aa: CASSPTGQGVNTIYF
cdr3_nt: TGTGCCAGCAGCCCAACCGGACAGGGGGTCAACACCATATATTTT

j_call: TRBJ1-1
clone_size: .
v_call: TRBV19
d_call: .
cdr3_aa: CAGSGQGHTEAFF
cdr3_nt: TGTGCCGGCTCAGGGCAGGGGCACACTGAAGCTTTCTTT

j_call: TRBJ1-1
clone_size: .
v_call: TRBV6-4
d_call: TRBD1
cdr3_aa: CATYNRGTNCTEAFF
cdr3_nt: TGTGCCACCTATAACAGGGGGACTAATTGCACTGAAGCTTTCTTT

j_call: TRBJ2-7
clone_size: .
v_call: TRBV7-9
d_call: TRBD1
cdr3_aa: CASSLLGTGYNEQYF
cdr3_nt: TGTGCCAGCAGCCTCCTCGGGACAGGGTATAATGAGCAGTACTTC

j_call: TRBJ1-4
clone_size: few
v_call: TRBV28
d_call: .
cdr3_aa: CASSLIVAGATNEKLFF
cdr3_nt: TGTGCCAGCAGCCTGATAGTGGCAGGGGCAACTAATGAAAAACTGTTTTTT

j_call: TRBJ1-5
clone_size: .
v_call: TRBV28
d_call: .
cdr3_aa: CASDETAKPQHF
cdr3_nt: TGTGCCAGCGATGAGACGGCTAAGCCCCAGCATTTT

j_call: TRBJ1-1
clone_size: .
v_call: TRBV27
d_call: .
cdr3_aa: CASTPRGSQYMEPEAFF
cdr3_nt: TGTGCCAGCACCCCGCGGGGGTCTCAGTATATGGAACCTGAAGCTTTCTTT

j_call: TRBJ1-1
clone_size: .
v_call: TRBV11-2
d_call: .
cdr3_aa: CASSLVMGRGSEAFF
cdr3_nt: TGTGCCAGCAGCTTAGTCATGGGCCGAGGGTCTGAAGCTTTCTTT

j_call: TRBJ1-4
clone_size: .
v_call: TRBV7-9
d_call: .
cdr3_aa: CASTPEGARGTNEKLFF
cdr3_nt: TGTGCCAGCACCCCTGAGGGAGCAAGGGGGACTAATGAAAAACTGTTTTTT

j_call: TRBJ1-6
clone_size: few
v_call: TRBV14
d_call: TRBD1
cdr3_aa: CASSQDWTGSSPLHF
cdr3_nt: TGTGCCAGCAGCCAAGATTGGACAGGGAGTTCACCCCTCCACTTT

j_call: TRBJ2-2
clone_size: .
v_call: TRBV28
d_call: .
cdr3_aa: CASRLQGLGTGELFF
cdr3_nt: TGTGCCAGCAGACTACAGGGACTGGGCACCGGGGAGCTGTTTTTT

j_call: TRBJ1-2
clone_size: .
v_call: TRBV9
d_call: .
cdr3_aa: CASSASWLGYGYTF
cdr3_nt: TGTGCCAGCAGCGCCTCATGGCTGGGCTATGGCTACACCTTC

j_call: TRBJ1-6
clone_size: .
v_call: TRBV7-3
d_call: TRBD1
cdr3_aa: CASSSGTARSSPLHF
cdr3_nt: TGTGCCAGCAGCTCCGGGACAGCCCGGAGTTCACCCCTCCACTTT

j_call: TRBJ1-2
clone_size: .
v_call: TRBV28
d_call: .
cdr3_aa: CASRIRPYGYTF
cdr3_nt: TGTGCCAGCAGGATAAGGCCTTATGGCTACACCTTC

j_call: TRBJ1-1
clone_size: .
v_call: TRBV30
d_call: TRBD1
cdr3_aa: CAWKEVGGAGAFF
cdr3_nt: TGTGCCTGGAAAGAGGTAGGGGGCGCGGGAGCTTTCTTT

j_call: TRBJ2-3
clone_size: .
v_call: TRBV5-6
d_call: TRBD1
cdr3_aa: CASSLGGQGTDTQYF
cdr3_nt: TGTGCCAGCAGCTTGGGGGGACAGGGGACAGATACGCAGTATTTT

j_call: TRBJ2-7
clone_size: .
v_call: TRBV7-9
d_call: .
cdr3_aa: CASSSLGWGQYF
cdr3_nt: TGTGCCAGCAGCTCGCTGGGATGGGGGCAGTACTTC

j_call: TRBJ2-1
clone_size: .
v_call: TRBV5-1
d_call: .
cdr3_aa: CASSLTSYEQFF
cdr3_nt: TGCGCCAGCAGCTTAACTAGCTATGAGCAGTTCTTC

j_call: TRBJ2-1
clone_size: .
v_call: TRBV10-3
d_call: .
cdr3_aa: CAIAPRGINEQFF
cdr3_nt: TGTGCCATCGCCCCTCGAGGGATCAATGAGCAGTTCTTC

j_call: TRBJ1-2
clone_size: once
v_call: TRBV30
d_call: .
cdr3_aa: CAWKGGNDYGYTF
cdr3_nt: TGTGCCTGGAAGGGGGGTAACGACTATGGCTACACCTTC